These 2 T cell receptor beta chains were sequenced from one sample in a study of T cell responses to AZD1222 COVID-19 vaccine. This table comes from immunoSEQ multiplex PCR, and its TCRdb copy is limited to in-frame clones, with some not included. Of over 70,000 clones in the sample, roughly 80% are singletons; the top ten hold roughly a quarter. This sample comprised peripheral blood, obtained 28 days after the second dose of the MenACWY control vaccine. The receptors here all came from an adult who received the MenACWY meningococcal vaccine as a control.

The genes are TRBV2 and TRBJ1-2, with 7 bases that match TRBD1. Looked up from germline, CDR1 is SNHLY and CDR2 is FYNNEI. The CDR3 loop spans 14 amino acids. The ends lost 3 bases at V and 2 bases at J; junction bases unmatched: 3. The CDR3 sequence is CASSETGWNYGYTF. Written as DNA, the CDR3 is TGTGCCAGCAGTGAGACAGGGTGGAACTATGGCTACACCTTC.

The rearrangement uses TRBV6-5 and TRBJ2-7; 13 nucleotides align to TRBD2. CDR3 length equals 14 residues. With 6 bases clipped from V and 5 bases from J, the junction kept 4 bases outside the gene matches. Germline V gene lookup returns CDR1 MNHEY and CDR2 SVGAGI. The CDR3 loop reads CASRRLAGGHEQYF. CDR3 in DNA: TGTGCCAGCAGACGACTAGCGGGGGGTCACGAGCAGTACTTC.